This passage covers 17 T cell receptor beta chains from one sample sequenced in a study of CD8 T cells in ankylosing spondylitis. MiXCR, applied by TCRdb to the 5' RACE reads, yields one record per CDR3 protein. Here the sample spans more than 300,000 distinct CDR3 sequences, approximately 10% being singletons. The sample taken for sequencing was blood, either unsorted or a sorted T cell fraction (not recorded which). The receptor source for this set is a female donor with ankylosing spondylitis or in good health (not recorded which).

This clonotype was seen repeatedly, ten times or more. The chain employs TRBV12-3 or TRBV12-4 and TRBJ1-2; the D is unclear. Trimming shortened V by 2 bases and J by 8 bases, and 18 bases separated the two germline ends. The CDR3 is 15 residues long. CDR3 in amino acids: CASSLSGPGSRGYTF. The CDR3 region has the DNA TGTGCCAGCAGTTTATCTGGGCCAGGTTCGAGAGGCTACACCTTC.

The chain has TRBV19 and TRBJ2-2; either TRBD1 or TRBD2 may supply D (5 bases each). Trimming shortened V by 1 base and J by 3 bases, and 12 bases separated the two germline ends. Germline CDR1 reads LNHDA; CDR2 reads SQIVND (reference sequence). This CDR3 has 16 residues. CDR3 amino acids: CASSIVQGAYTGELFF. DNA for the CDR3: TGTGCCAGTAGTATAGTGCAGGGAGCTTACACCGGGGAGCTGTTTTTT.

This clonotype was seen only a few times. CDR3 amino acids: CASSFGQGGGSYEQYF. Written as DNA, the CDR3 is TGTGCCAGCAGCTTCGGACAGGGCGGAGGTTCCTACGAGCAGTACTTC. The V gene is TRBV11-2, the J gene TRBJ2-7; TRBD1 agrees at 8 bases. Germline loops: CDR1 SGHAT, CDR2 FQNNGV. Losses at the gene ends were 3 bases for V and 1 base for J; bases not matched to a gene: 8. This CDR3 is built from 16 residues.

This clonotype was counted ten times or more. The gene calls are TRBV15 and TRBJ1-1; no clear D. V gave up 9 bases and J gave up 1 base, with 12 bases separating them. The CDR3 loop spans 13 amino acids. Looked up from germline, CDR1 is LNHNV and CDR2 is YYDKDF (reference sequence). The CDR3 region is CATGKPPNTEAFF. CDR3 nucleotide sequence: TGTGCCACTGGGAAGCCGCCGAACACTGAAGCTTTCTTT. The full variable domain, with the rest looked up from reference TRBV15 and TRBJ1-1, is DAMVIQNPRYQVTQFGKPVTLSCSQTLNHNVMYWYQQKSSQAPKLLFHYYDKDFNNEADTPDNFQSRRPNTSFCFLDIRSPGLGDTAMYLCATGKPPNTEAFFGQGTRLTVV.

This chain uses TRBV6-2 or TRBV6-3 with TRBJ1-5, with D unclear. Trimming stripped 2 bases from V and 4 bases from J, with 15 bases between. The CDR3 runs to 16 residues. Germline CDR1 is MNHEY and CDR2 is SVGEGT. CDR3 sequence (DNA): TGTGCCAGCAGTTACGAACTAAGGAAGGTAAATCAGCCCCAGCATTTT. Protein product: CASSYELRKVNQPQHF.

This clonotype was seen repeatedly, ten times or more. V gene TRBV7-8 combines with J gene TRBJ2-7; 8 bases line up with TRBD1. This CDR3 has 14 amino acids. Germline V gene lookup returns CDR1 SGHVS and CDR2 FQNEAQ. Trimming at V came to 3 bases and at J to 2 bases, leaving 3 bases not matched to a gene. This CDR3 is CASSFGTGAYEQYF. CDR3 DNA: TGTGCCAGCAGCTTTGGGACAGGAGCCTACGAGCAGTACTTC.

V gene TRBV20-1 combines with J gene TRBJ2-4, with 11 bases fitting TRBD2. Losses at the gene ends were 3 bases for V and 1 base for J; bases not matched to a gene: 8. Germline assignment: CDR1 DFQATT and CDR2 SNEGSKA (reference sequence). There are 17 residues in the CDR3. The CDR3 is CSASPSGRRGAKNIQYF. CDR3 sequence (DNA): TGCAGTGCTAGTCCTAGCGGGAGGAGGGGGGCCAAAAACATTCAGTACTTC.

The genes are TRBV20-1 and TRBJ1-1; D is ambiguous. Germline values: CDR1 DFQATT, CDR2 SNEGSKA (reference sequence). Deletions cut 0 bases from V and 7 bases from J, with 18 bases between. CDR3 length equals 15 residues. The CDR3 reads CSARDLGEKVNEAFF. The CDR3 DNA reads TGCAGTGCTAGAGATCTTGGGGAAAAGGTTAATGAAGCTTTCTTT.

This clonotype was seen repeatedly, ten times or more. The chain links TRBV29-1 to TRBJ2-7; the match to TRBD2 covers 7 bases. Germline assignment: CDR1 SQVTM and CDR2 ANQGSEA. This CDR3 has 12 residues. The CDR3 spells CAMIAGGYEQYF. CDR3 DNA: TGCGCCATGATAGCGGGCGGCTACGAGCAGTACTTC.

This clonotype has ten or more counts. The chain recombines TRBV10-3 with TRBJ2-1; no firm D call. In germline, CDR1 is ENHRY, CDR2 SYGVKD. The CDR3 is 11 amino acids. V was shortened by 4 bases and J by 6 bases, with 4 bases between the two germline ends. Here the CDR3 DNA reads TGTGCCATCAGTGTGGGCAATGAGCAGTTCTTC. It is translated as CAISVGNEQFF.

This clonotype was seen repeatedly, ten times or more. V usage is TRBV4-2 and J usage is TRBJ2-1, with 8 bases fitting TRBD2. Per the germline V gene, CDR1 is LGHNA and CDR2 is YNFKEQ. Losses at the gene ends were 5 bases for V and 3 bases for J; bases not matched to a gene: 9. This CDR3 comprises 16 residues. CDR3 sequence: CASSSGGGLIYNEQFF. The DNA of the CDR3 is TGTGCCAGCAGCTCGGGGGGGGGATTAATCTACAATGAGCAGTTCTTC.

The table lists this clonotype with a few counts. The V call is TRBV5-5, the J call TRBJ2-7, with 11 positions matching TRBD1. The germline CDR1 and CDR2 sequences are SGHKS and YYEKEE (reference sequence). CDR3 size: 15 residues. V lost 1 base, J lost 5 bases, and 5 bases stayed unmatched. CDR3 nucleotides: TGTGCCAGCAGCTTGTGGACAGGGGGCATCGACGAGCAGTACTTC. It yields the protein CASSLWTGGIDEQYF. The full variable domain, rest sourced from reference TRBV5-5 and TRBJ2-7, is DAGVTQSPTHLIKTRGQQVTLRCSPISGHKSVSWYQQVLGQGPQFIFQYYEKEERGRGNFPDRFSARQFPNYSSELNVNALLLGDSALYLCASSLWTGGIDEQYFGPGTRLTVT.

This clonotype was found many times. The CDR3 loop reads CASSPGVASYEQYF. The CDR3 nucleotides are TGTGCCAGCAGCCCCGGGGTCGCCTCCTACGAGCAGTACTTC. The chain carries TRBV6-1 and TRBJ2-7, with D maybe TRBD2 (5 bases). Germline assignment: CDR1 MNHNS and CDR2 SASEGT. The length of the CDR3 is 14 residues. V lost 6 bases, J lost 0 bases, and 12 bases lay in between.

The chain has TRBV7-2 and TRBJ2-7; possibly TRBD2 for D (6 bases). V lost 1 base and J 3 bases, leaving 10 bases between the germline ends. The length of the CDR3 is 14 residues. Germline V CDR1 and CDR2: SGHTA, FQGNSA. The CDR3 loop reads CASSLGGLIYEQYF. CDR3 coding DNA: TGTGCCAGCAGCTTAGGGGGACTTATCTACGAGCAGTACTTC.

This chain connects TRBV11-2 to TRBJ2-7; no definite D call. Trimming left V 5 bases short and J 3 bases short, with 20 bases between. CDR1 is SGHAT and CDR2 is FQNNGV in the germline V gene. This CDR3 spans 16 amino acids. This CDR3 is CASSPVRDRKSYEQYF. The CDR3 nucleotides are TGTGCCAGCAGCCCCGTCCGAGACCGGAAAAGCTACGAGCAGTACTTC.

This clonotype was observed a handful of times. The chain combines TRBV27 with TRBJ1-6; D might be TRBD1 (6 bases). The CDR3 runs 15 residues. Trimming stripped 5 bases from V and 9 bases from J, with 17 bases between. Germline V gene lookup returns CDR1 MNHEY and CDR2 SMNVEV (reference sequence). In nucleotides, the CDR3 is TGTGCCAGCAGTCACACTTCAGGGGATCCTTCACCCCTCCACTTT. This encodes CASSHTSGDPSPLHF.

This clonotype was recorded many times. CDR3 DNA sequence: TGTGCCATCAGTGACGATGGGTCATCGGGGGCGTACAATGAGCAGTTCTTC. Amino acid sequence: CAISDDGSSGAYNEQFF. The chain carries TRBV10-3 and TRBJ2-1; D is possibly TRBD1 or TRBD2 (6 bases each). Germline loops: CDR1 ENHRY, CDR2 SYGVKD. The length of the CDR3 is 17 residues. The V gene lost 3 bases and the J gene lost 4 bases, with 19 bases spanning the gap.